This T cell receptor beta chain originates from a study of cytomegalovirus exposure and HLA in healthy donors. General study points: Cytomegalovirus-associated status was assigned to approximately 160 TCR beta chains. A few chains tied to CMV proved CMV antigen-specific in vitro.

Generated by immunoSEQ multiplex PCR, the TCRdb table keeps only in-frame clones and is missing some. The table has about 170,000 clones, roughly 86% seen once. CDR1 and CDR2 from the germline V gene are MNHEY and SVGAGI. This CDR3 has 15 residues. V shed 5 bases and J 1 base; nucleotides not matched to a gene: 6. In regard to this clone: Antigen specificity is unknown.

The genes are TRBV6-5 and TRBJ2-3; 7 nucleotides agree with TRBD2. The specimen sequenced was PBMCs. The sequence derives from a man between 18 and 29 years old in good health and CMV-seropositive. The CDR3 is CASSLKAGGTDTQYF. CDR3 nucleotides: TGTGCCAGCAGTCTCAAGGCGGGAGGCACAGATACGCAGTATTTT.